This entry describes one T cell receptor (beta chain). Its antigen is as yet unknown. This specimen belongs to a study of memory CD4+ T cells and cytomegalovirus serostatus. Study-wide results and caveats: Of under 200 reported CMV TCRbeta sequences, 65 to 85 were found in memory CD4+ repertoires.

Single viable CD3+CD4+CD8-CD45RO+ cells were sorted as the memory CD4+ T cells. Per germline, CDR1 PRHDT and CDR2 FYEKMQ (reference sequence). The V end lost 4 bases, the J end lost 0 bases, and 14 bases lay between the germline ends. This CDR3 is built from 16 residues. Data came from immunoSEQ multiplex PCR; TCRdb stores just in-frame clones and leaves some out. The table records tens of thousands of clones, less than 85% of them present only once. This chain joins TRBV13 and TRBJ2-3; D gene unclear. The sample taken for sequencing was memory CD4+ T cells from blood. The TCR sequence derives from an adult in good health and CMV-seronegative. The CDR3 here is CASSSLSWGSTDTQYF. The CDR3 DNA sequence: TGTGCCAGCAGCTCCCTATCGTGGGGTAGCACAGATACGCAGTATTTT.